This TCR beta chain was documented in a study of memory CD4+ T cells and cytomegalovirus serostatus. V gave up 6 bases and J gave up 8 bases; unmatched junction bases: 18. The germline gives CDR1 KGHSH, CDR2 LQKENI. The CDR3 has 16 residues. This clone was recorded only once. The sort gate was single viable CD3+CD4+CD8-CD45RO+ cells for memory CD4+ T cells. In the original analysis: After removing out-of-frame reads, around 2 million distinct TCRbeta sequences remained. Profiled with immunoSEQ multiplex PCR; TCRdb holds only in-frame clones, not every one. That table supplies the V and J calls and clone size; D and trimming were determined from the DNA. The table shows about 92,000 clones, with 80% occurring only once.

Sequencing used memory CD4+ T cells from blood. This sequence joins TRBV18 and TRBJ1-2, with TRBD1 matching 7 bases. The receptor was derived from an adult in good health and CMV-seropositive. The CDR3 sequence is CASSPSTGTALFGYTF. Here the CDR3 DNA reads TGTGCCAGCTCGCCCTCGACGGGGACAGCCCTGTTCGGCTACACCTTC. Using reference TRBV18 and TRBJ1-2 for the parts outside the CDR3, the full variable domain is NAGVMQNPRHLVRRRGQEARLRCSPMKGHSHVYWYRQLPEEGLKFMVYLQKENIIDESGMPKERFSAEFPKEGPSILRIQQVVRGDSAAYFCASSPSTGTALFGYTFGSGTRLTVV.